This T cell receptor (beta chain) comes out of a study of blood T cell repertoires in COVID-19. Only in-frame clones appear in the TCRdb table, and some are missing; sequencing was by immunoSEQ multiplex PCR. The table has approximately 140,000 clones, approximately 90% seen once. This CDR3 contains 16 residues. Germline V gene data show CDR1 as SGHTS and CDR2 as YDEGEE. J was trimmed by 4 bases and V by 4 bases; bases with no gene match: 9. The genes are TRBV5-8 and TRBJ1-3, with 9 bases that match TRBD1. This clonotype was sampled from a human donor in a cohort sampled during active COVID-19. Source material: peripheral blood. As DNA, the CDR3 is TGTGCCAGCAGCCCCGGACAGGGGATGGGGGGAAACACCATATATTTT. This codes for CASSPGQGMGGNTIYF.